What follows describes a single TCR beta chain. Germline V CDR1 and CDR2: SGHRS, YFSETQ. V was pared by 4 bases and J by 4 bases, with 8 bases of the junction left unmatched. This CDR3 contains 16 residues. The sample belongs to a study of blood T cell repertoires in COVID-19. Overall study context: T cells, B-cell-depleted T cells, or PBMCs provided the cDNA or gDNA that served as material.

Per the study methods: Amplification from reference gene primers served as the basis for estimated nucleated cell counts. The repertoire was sequenced with immunoSEQ multiplex PCR; TCRdb's copy has only in-frame clones and lacks some. From that table come the V and J calls and clone size; the DNA was used to work out D and trimming. Of 190,000 or so clones in the sample, approximately 80% were seen once. The source is a human donor with acute or convalescent COVID-19. The donor label of this sample is uncertain. Material: peripheral blood. V is TRBV5-1 and J is TRBJ2-1; 10 positions agree with TRBD1. CDR3 nucleotides: TGCGCCAGCAGCCCCGGGACAGGGGAACCATACAATGAGCAGTTCTTC. Its translation: CASSPGTGEPYNEQFF.